A selection of T cell receptor beta chains follows, all from one sample in a study of T cells in Graves' hyperthyroidism and ophthalmopathy. Each CDR3 protein is one row after TCRdb ran MiXCR on the multiplex PCR reads. The sample lists about 500,000 distinct CDR3 sequences, over 35% occurring once. The sequenced sample was peripheral blood or thyroid tissue (not recorded which). These receptors all stem from an adult woman with Graves' disease, either hyperthyroidism or ophthalmopathy (not recorded which). Both conserved end residues are trimmed from each CDR3.

V: TRBV6-6
J: TRBJ1-1
CDR3: ASSDGETEAF

V: TRBV20-1
J: TRBJ1-1
CDR3: SARGGTANTEAF

V: TRBV7-2
J: TRBJ2-2
CDR3: ASSQFGTFTNTGELF

V: TRBV20-1
J: TRBJ2-5
CDR3: SAPGLAEETQY

V: TRBV29-1
J: TRBJ1-1
CDR3: SVRGIGRLEAF

V: TRBV7-2
J: TRBJ1-3
CDR3: ASSLQVSGNTIY

V: TRBV12-3/TRBV12-4
J: TRBJ1-6
CDR3: ASSLMNTAGSPLH

V: TRBV29-1
J: TRBJ2-5
CDR3: SVEYGNTGQY

V: TRBV29-1
J: TRBJ1-1
CDR3: SVRQVLNTEAF

V: TRBV5-8
J: TRBJ1-1
CDR3: ASSLGIGGTEAF

V: TRBV29-1
J: TRBJ2-7
CDR3: SVEAASGYEQY